This TCR beta chain derives from a study of early stage breast cancer tumors (dated by TCRdb to about 2017). With respect to the entire study: Of the approximately 15 invasive breast tumors, twelve were found to be estrogen receptor-positive, progesterone receptor-positive and HER2-negative. About 70% of the 12 ER+/PR+/HER2- tumors were invasive ductal carcinomas, while the other four were invasive lobular carcinomas. On average, each sample got about 10-fold read coverage. A total of some 2.6 million templates, representing some 1 million unique clonotypes, were detected across all samples. The full study reports these points: Compared with adjacent normal breast tissue, tumors had roughly 2.5-fold higher T cell density and higher clonality. Bulk genomic DNA sequencing of unsorted cells missed chain pairing and functional markers such as CD4, CD8 and FOXP3. Enriched TCRB sequences shared across patients were found to be mostly commonly generated sequences that were unlikely to play an important role in the tumor microenvironment. Because the cohort was small, analysis by tumor subtype was not possible. Repertoires from blood resembled normal breast more closely than tumor, and using blood as a reference for each tissue separated tumor from normal in 14 of 16 patients.

The study profiled bulk TCR beta-chain repertoires in matched peripheral blood, tumor and adjacent normal breast tissue taken from fewer than 20 patients with early-stage breast cancer. Before surgery, whole blood (roughly 4.5-11 mL) was collected into EDTA tubes and processed within 2 hours. Ficoll-Paque centrifugation in SepMate-50 tubes was used to isolate peripheral blood mononuclear cells. For storage in liquid nitrogen, PBMCs were cryopreserved as aliquots of about 2 to 4 million cells in approximately 90% FBS with around 10% DMSO. The Qiagen AllPrep DNA/RNA Mini kit was used for genomic DNA extraction. Two independent genomic DNA replicates were amplified for each sample, with 0.5 ug used for blood and around 1.5 ug for tumor or normal breast. Following the manufacturer's instructions, the ImmunoSeq Intro kit was used to carry out TCRB sequencing on genomic DNA. Multiplex PCR ran about 31 cycles with proprietary primers and spike-in control sequences for absolute quantification. An 87-bp fragment spanning the CDR3 and flanking V and J genes was sequenced with single-end 150-bp reads. Seven samples, with two replicates for each sample, were multiplexed per lane of an Illumina MiSeq using version 3.0 chemistry. As for the authors' bioinformatics: The vendor's proprietary pipeline processed the raw data and merged both replicates into a single result for each sample. Productive rearrangements sharing the V-gene family, CDR3 amino acid sequence and J-gene segment were defined as clonotypes. To compute clonality, the normalized Shannon entropy (Pielou evenness) of TCRB abundances was subtracted from 1. T cell density was estimated as total templates divided by the number of input cells, with the number of input cells inferred from the DNA input amount. Total repertoire diversity and clonality were estimated with Recon using default parameters. Tumor-enriched clonotypes were defined as having over 0.1% abundance in tumor and at least 32-fold higher abundance than in normal breast. The source is immuneACCESS, and TCRdb retained only in-frame sequences with V and J called. Part of the clones is not carried over; for the studies checked, unresolved V genes explain less than half of this, and the remainder is unexplained. That table supplies the V and J calls and clone size; D and trimming were determined from the DNA. Across this sample there are about 41,000 clones, with 55% to 75% seen only once. The biggest ten clones account for around 7.2% of the sample.

Comment on this clone: It has no known antigen specificity. Qualities for individual bases were not recorded, and no much larger clone is one base off.

The CDR3, cysteine through phenylalanine, is 16 amino acids long. Only the CDR3 part of the read is kept: 48 bases, read in frame from the first base. Here V drops 1 base and J drops 6 bases, and the junction holds 9 bases not matched to any gene. Taken from the germline V gene, the CDR1 and CDR2 loops are SGHTA and FQGTGA. The material sequenced was blood. The receptor was isolated from a person aged 50-59 years with breast cancer. Recombination joined TRBV7-3 with TRBJ2-3; 8 bases in the middle match TRBD2. The DNA sequence is TGTGCCAGCAGCTTAAGGCTAGCGGGCCCTTCTGATACGCAGTATTTT. Its protein reads: CASSLRLAGPSDTQYF.